The present T cell receptor beta chain was sequenced within a study of blood T cell repertoires in COVID-19. About the research overall: Spain, Italy and the United States supplied samples that represented acute and convalescent COVID-19. Sources were T cells, B-cell-depleted T cells, or PBMCs; the material itself was cDNA or gDNA.

Authors' data handling: Quantification of nucleated cells was approximated via reference gene primer amplification. Method: immunoSEQ multiplex PCR; TCRdb's copy keeps in-frame clones and lacks some. V, J and clone size are taken as reported in that table, and D and trimming were inferred from the DNA itself. This table has 150,000 to 180,000 clones, 83% appearing once. V gave up 2 bases and J gave up 0 bases; unmatched junction bases: 5. The CDR3 length is 16 residues. Looked up from germline, CDR1 is MNHEY and CDR2 is SVGAGI. This TCR came from a woman aged 55-75 years with COVID-19, enrolled during active disease. V gene TRBV6-5 combines with J gene TRBJ1-1; 8 nucleotides line up with TRBD1. The specimen was peripheral blood. The CDR3 spells CASSYLRGLVNTEAFF. The CDR3 region has the DNA TGTGCCAGCAGTTACCTCAGGGGGCTAGTGAACACTGAAGCTTTCTTT.